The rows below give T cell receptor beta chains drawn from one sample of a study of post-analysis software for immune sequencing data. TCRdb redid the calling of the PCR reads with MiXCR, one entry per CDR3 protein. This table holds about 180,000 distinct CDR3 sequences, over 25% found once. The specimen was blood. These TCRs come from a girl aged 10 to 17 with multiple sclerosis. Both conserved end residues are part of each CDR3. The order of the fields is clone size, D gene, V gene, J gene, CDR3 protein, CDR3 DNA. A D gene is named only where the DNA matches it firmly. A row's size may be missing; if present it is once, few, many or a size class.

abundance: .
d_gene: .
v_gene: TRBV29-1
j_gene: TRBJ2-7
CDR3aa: CGVEAESSYEQYF
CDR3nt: TGCGGCGTTGAAGCAGAGAGCTCCTACGAGCAGTACTTC

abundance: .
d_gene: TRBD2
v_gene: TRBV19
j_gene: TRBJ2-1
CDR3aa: CASSLYGGSSLNEQFF
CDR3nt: TGTGCCAGCAGTCTCTATGGCGGGAGTTCTCTCAATGAGCAGTTCTTC

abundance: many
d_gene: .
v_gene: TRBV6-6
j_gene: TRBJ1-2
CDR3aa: CASSEGSYGYTF
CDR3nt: TGTGCCAGCAGTGAGGGTTCCTATGGCTACACCTTC

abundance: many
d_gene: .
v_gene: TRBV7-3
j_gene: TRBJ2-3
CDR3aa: CASSLNEGSTDTQYF
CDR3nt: TGTGCCAGCAGCTTAAACGAGGGCAGCACAGATACGCAGTATTTT

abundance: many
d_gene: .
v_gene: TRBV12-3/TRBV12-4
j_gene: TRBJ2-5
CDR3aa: CASRELGRKETQYF
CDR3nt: TGTGCCAGCAGGGAATTAGGGCGAAAAGAGACCCAGTACTTC

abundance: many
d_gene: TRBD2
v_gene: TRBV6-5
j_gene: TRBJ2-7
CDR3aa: CASRPLAGVLSYEQYF
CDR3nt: TGTGCCAGCAGACCACTAGCGGGAGTTCTGTCCTACGAGCAGTACTTC

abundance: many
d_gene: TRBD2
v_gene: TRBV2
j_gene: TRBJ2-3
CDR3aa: CASSEALLAGSTDTQYF
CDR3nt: TGTGCCAGCAGTGAAGCGCTTCTAGCGGGGAGCACAGATACGCAGTATTTT

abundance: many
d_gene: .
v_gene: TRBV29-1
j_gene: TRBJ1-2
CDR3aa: CSVGLGASNYGYTF
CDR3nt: TGCAGCGTCGGACTGGGGGCTTCTAACTATGGCTACACCTTC

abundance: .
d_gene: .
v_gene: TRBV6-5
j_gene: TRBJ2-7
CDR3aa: CASSYSPSFDREQYF
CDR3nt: TGTGCCAGCAGTTACTCCCCCAGTTTTGACCGGGAGCAGTACTTC

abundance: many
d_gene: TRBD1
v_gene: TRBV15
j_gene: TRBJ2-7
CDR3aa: CATSNRRRGIKYEQYF
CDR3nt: TGTGCCACCAGCAATCGGCGCAGGGGGATTAAGTACGAGCAGTACTTC

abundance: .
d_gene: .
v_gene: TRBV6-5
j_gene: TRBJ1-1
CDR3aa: CACSYSIEGFEAFF
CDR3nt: TGTGCCTGCAGTTACTCAATTGAGGGCTTTGAAGCTTTCTTT

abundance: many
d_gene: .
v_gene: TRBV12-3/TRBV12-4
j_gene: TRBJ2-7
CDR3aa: CASSWVDNYYKQYF
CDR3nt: TGTGCCAGCAGTTGGGTGGACAACTACTACAAGCAGTACTTC

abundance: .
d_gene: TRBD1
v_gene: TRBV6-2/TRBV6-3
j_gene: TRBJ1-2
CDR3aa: CASSQGVFNYGYTF
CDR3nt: TGTGCCAGCAGCCAGGGGGTATTCAACTATGGCTACACCTTC

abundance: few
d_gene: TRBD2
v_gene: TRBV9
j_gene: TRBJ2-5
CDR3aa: CASSAGWTSGKETQYF
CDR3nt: TGTGCCAGCAGCGCTGGTTGGACTAGCGGGAAAGAGACCCAGTACTTC

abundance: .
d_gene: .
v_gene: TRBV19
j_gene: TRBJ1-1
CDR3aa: CASSAHRGPNTEAFF
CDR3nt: TGTGCCAGTAGTGCACACCGAGGGCCGAACACTGAAGCTTTCTTT

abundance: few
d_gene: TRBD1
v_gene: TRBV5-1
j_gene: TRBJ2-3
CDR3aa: CASSRDRGADTQYF
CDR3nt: TGCGCCAGCAGCAGGGACAGGGGGGCAGATACGCAGTATTTT

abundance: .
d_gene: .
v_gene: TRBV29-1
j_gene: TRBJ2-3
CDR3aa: CSVEGWTPEATDTQYF
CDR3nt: TGCAGCGTTGAAGGTTGGACTCCCGAAGCCACAGATACGCAGTATTTT

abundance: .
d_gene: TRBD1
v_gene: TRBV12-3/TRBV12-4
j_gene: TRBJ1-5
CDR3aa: CASSQISGGQEPQHF
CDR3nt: TGTGCCAGCAGTCAAATATCAGGGGGGCAGGAGCCCCAGCATTTT

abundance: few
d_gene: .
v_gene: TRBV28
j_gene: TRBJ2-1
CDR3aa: CASSFYLGGRGNEQFF
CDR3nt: TGTGCCAGCAGTTTCTACCTTGGGGGCCGCGGCAATGAGCAGTTCTTC

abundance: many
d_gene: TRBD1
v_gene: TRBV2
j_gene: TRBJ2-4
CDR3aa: CASIRGLGDIQYF
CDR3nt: TGTGCCAGCATTAGGGGGCTTGGGGACATTCAGTACTTC

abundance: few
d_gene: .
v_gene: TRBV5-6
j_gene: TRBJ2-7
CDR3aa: CASSLAAWQADGVGEQYF
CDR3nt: TGTGCCAGCAGCTTGGCCGCGTGGCAGGCGGATGGCGTGGGCGAGCAGTACTTC

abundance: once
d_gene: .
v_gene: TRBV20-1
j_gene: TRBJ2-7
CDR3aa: CSASQSSSNNEQYF
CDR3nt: TGCAGTGCTAGCCAGTCTAGCTCTAACAATGAGCAGTACTTC

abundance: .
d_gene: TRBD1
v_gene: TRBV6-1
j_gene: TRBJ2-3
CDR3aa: CASSEGQGRTDTQYF
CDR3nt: TGTGCCAGCAGTGAGGGACAGGGGCGCACAGATACGCAGTATTTT

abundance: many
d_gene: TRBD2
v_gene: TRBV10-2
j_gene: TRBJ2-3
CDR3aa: CASNGRVGFVDTQYF
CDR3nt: TGCGCCAGCAACGGGAGGGTTGGGTTTGTGGATACGCAGTATTTT

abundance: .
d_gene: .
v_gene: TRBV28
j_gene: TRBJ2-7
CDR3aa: CASSSLSQGGRGAYEQYF
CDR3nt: TGTGCCAGCAGTTCACTTTCTCAGGGGGGTCGAGGGGCTTACGAGCAGTACTTC

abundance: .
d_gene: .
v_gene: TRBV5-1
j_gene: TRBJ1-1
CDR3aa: CASSFTGWDTEAFF
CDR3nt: TGCGCCAGCAGCTTCACCGGTTGGGACACTGAAGCTTTCTTT

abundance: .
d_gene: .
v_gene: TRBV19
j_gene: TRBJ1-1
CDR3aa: CASSMGSTALPTEAFF
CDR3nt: TGTGCCAGTAGTATGGGTTCGACCGCTTTGCCCACTGAAGCTTTCTTT

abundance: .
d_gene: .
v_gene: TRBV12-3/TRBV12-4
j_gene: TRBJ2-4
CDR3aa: CASSLVQGAKNIQYF
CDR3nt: TGTGCCAGCAGTTTAGTTCAGGGGGCCAAAAACATTCAGTACTTC

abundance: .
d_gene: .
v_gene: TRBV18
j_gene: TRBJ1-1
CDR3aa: CASSQGWAVEAFF
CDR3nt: TGTGCCAGCTCTCAAGGGTGGGCGGTTGAAGCTTTCTTT

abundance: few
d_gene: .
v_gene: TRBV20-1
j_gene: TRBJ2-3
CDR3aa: CSACPLLAVDTDTQYF
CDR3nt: TGCAGTGCTTGCCCTCTGTTAGCGGTCGACACAGATACGCAGTATTTT

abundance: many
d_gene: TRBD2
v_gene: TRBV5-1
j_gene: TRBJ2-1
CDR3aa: CASSLLTSGTSYNEQFF
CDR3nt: TGCGCCAGCAGCCTCCTGACTAGCGGGACTTCCTACAATGAGCAGTTCTTC

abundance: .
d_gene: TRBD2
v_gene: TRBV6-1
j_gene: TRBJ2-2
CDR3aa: CASRKGLAPNTGELFF
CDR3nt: TGTGCCAGCAGGAAGGGACTAGCGCCGAACACCGGGGAGCTGTTTTTT

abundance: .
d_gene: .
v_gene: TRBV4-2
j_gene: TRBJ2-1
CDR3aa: CASSQVLGTHNEQFF
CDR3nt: TGTGCCAGCAGCCAAGTACTCGGGACACACAATGAGCAGTTCTTC

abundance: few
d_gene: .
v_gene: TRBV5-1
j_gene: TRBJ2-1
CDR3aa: CASRPPGEKYYNEQFF
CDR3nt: TGCGCCAGCAGACCCCCCGGGGAGAAGTACTACAATGAGCAGTTCTTC

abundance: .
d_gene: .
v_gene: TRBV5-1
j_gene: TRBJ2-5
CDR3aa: CASSLDYTHGETQYF
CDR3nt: TGCGCCAGCAGCCTGGACTACACCCACGGCGAGACCCAGTACTTC

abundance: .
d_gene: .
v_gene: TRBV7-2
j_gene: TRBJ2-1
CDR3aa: CASSLDPAVREQFF
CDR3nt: TGTGCCAGCAGCTTAGACCCAGCAGTCCGTGAGCAGTTCTTC

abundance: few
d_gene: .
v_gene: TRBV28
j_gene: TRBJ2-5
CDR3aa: CASCRVGVWGETQYF
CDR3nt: TGTGCCAGCTGCCGGGTGGGGGTATGGGGGGAGACCCAGTACTTC

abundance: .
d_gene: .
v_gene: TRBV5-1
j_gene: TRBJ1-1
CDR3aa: CASSWNKEMNTEAFF
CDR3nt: TGCGCCAGCAGCTGGAACAAGGAAATGAACACTGAAGCTTTCTTT

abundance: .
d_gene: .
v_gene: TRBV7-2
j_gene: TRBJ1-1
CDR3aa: CASSLAGGQGHTEAFF
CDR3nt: TGTGCCAGCAGCTTAGCGGGCGGGCAGGGACACACTGAAGCTTTCTTT

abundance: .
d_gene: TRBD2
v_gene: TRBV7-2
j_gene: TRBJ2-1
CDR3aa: CASSLGLAGAQSEQFF
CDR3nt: TGTGCCAGCAGCTTAGGGTTAGCGGGAGCGCAAAGTGAGCAGTTCTTC

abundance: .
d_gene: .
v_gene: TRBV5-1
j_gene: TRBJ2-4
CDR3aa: CASSVGGGDQNIQYF
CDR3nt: TGCGCCAGCAGCGTTGGGGGAGGCGATCAAAACATTCAGTACTTC

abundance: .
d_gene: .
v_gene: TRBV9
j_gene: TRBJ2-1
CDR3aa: CASSVEAAYYNEQFF
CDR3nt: TGTGCCAGCAGCGTAGAAGCGGCCTACTACAATGAGCAGTTCTTC

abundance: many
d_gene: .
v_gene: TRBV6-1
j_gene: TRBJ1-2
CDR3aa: CASSVDSWIFGGYTF
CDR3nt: TGTGCCAGCAGTGTAGACTCGTGGATATTTGGAGGCTACACCTTC

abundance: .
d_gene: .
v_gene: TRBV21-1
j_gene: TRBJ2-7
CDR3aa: CASSTRGDGIYEQYF
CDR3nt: TGTGCCAGCAGCACTCGAGGGGACGGCATCTACGAGCAGTACTTC